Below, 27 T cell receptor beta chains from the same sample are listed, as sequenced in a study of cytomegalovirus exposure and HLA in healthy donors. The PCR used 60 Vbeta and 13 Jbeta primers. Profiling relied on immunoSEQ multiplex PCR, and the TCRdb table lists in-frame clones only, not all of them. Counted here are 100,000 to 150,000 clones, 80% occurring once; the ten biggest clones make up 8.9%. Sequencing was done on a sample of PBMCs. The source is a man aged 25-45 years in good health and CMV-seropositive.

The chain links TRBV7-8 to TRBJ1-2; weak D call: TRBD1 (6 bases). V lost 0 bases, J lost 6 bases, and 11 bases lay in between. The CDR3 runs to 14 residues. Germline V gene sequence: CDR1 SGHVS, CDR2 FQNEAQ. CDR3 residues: CASSLAGGVDGYTF. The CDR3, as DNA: TGTGCCAGCAGCTTAGCAGGGGGTGTCGATGGCTACACCTTC.

CDR3: CASSTSRTGGATQYF. DNA of the CDR3: TGTGCCAGTAGTACGTCCCGGACAGGGGGGGCGACCCAGTACTTC. This chain links TRBV19 with TRBJ2-5, with 10 bases matching TRBD1. The CDR3 runs 15 residues. Germline V gene data show CDR1 as LNHDA and CDR2 as SQIVND (reference sequence). The V segment lost 4 bases and the J segment 7 bases; nucleotides outside the gene matches: 9.

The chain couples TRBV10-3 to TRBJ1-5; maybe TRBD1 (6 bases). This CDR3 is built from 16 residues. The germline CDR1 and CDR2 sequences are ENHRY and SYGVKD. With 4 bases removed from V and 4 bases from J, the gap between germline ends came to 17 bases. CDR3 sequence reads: CAISGGGLTTNQPQHF. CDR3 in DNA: TGTGCCATCAGTGGGGGGGGGCTGACAACGAATCAGCCCCAGCATTTT.

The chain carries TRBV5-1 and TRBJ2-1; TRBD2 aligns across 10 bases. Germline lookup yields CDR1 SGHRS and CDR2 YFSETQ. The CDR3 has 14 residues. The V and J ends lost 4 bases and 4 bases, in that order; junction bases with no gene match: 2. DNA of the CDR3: TGCGCCAGCAGCGAGCGGGGGGGATACAATGAGCAGTTCTTC. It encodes CASSERGGYNEQFF. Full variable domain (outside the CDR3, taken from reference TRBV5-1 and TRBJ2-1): KAGVTQTPRYLIKTRGQQVTLSCSPISGHRSVSWYQQTPGQGLQFLFEYFSETQRNKGNFPGRFSGRQFSNSRSEMNVSTLELGDSALYLCASSERGGYNEQFFGPGTRLTVL.

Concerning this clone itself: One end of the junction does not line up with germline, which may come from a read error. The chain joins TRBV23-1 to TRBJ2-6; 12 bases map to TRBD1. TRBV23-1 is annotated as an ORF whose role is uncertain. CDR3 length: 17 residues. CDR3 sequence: CARGWGQGAVGANGLTF. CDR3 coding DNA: TGCGCCAGAGGGTGGGGACAGGGGGCGGTTGGGGCCAACGGCCTGACTTTC.

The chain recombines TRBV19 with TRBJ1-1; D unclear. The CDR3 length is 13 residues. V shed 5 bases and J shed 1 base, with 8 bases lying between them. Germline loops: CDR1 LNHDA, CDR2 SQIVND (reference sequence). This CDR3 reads CASSEQKNTEAFF. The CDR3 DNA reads TGTGCCAGTAGTGAACAGAAGAACACTGAAGCTTTCTTT.

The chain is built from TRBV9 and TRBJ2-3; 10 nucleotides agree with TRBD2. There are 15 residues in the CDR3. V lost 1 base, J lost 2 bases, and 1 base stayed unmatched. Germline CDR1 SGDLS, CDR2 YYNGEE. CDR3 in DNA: TGTGCCAGCAGCGTACTAGCGGGAGTCACAGATACGCAGTATTTT. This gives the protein CASSVLAGVTDTQYF.

CDR3 DNA: TGTGCCAGCACCCCGAGCTCTGGAAACACCATATATTTT. Translated, it gives CASTPSSGNTIYF. V and J are TRBV6-1 and TRBJ1-3; unclear D gene. V lost 7 bases and J 0 bases, leaving 7 bases between the germline ends. The CDR3 is 13 amino acids. From germline, CDR1 is MNHNS and CDR2 SASEGT.

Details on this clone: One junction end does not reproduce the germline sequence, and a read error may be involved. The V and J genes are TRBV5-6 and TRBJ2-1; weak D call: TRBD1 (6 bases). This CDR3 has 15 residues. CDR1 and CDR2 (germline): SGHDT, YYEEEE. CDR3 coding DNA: TGTGCCAGCAGCTTGTTCAGGGGACCTTACAATGAGCGGTTCTTC. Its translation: CASSLFRGPYNERFF.

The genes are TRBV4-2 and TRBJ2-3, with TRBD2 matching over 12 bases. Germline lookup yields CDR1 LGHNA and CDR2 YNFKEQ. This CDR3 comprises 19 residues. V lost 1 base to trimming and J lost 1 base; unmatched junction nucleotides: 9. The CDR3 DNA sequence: TGTGCCAGCAGCCAAGGTGGGCTAGCGGGGGGGCTTGGCACAGATACGCAGTATTTT. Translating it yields CASSQGGLAGGLGTDTQYF.

Here the CDR3 DNA reads TGTGCCAGCAGTGAATTAAGGGGGACACCACACACCTACGAGCAGTACTTC. Protein: CASSELRGTPHTYEQYF. V is TRBV6-1 and J is TRBJ2-7; possibly TRBD1 for D (6 bases). Trimming cost V 2 bases and J 2 bases, with 19 bases left between them. This CDR3 contains 17 residues. CDR1 and CDR2 (germline): MNHNS, SASEGT.

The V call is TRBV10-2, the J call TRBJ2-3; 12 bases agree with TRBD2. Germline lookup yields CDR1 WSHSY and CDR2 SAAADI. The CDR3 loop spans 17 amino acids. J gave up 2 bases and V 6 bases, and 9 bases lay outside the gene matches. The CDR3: CASRLAGGTKTTDTQYF. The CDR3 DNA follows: TGCGCCAGCAGGCTAGCGGGGGGGACGAAGACCACAGATACGCAGTATTTT.

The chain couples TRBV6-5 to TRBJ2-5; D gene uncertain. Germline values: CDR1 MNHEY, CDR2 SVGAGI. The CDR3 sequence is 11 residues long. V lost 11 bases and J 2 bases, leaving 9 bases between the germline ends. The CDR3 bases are TGTGCCTCACGGTGGCAAGAGACCCAGTACTTC. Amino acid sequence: CASRWQETQYF.

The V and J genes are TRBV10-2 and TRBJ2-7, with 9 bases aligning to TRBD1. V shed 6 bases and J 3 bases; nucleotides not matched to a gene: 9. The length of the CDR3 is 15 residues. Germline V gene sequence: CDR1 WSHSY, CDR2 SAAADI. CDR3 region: CASRATGQGGYEQYF. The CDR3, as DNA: TGCGCCAGCAGAGCGACGGGACAGGGAGGCTACGAGCAGTACTTC.

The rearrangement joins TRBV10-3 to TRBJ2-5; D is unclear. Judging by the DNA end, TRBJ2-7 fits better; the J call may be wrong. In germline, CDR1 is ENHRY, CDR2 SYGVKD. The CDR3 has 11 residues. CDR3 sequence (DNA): TGTGCCATCAGTGAGTCAAGCGAGCAGTACTTC. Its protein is CAISESSEQYF.

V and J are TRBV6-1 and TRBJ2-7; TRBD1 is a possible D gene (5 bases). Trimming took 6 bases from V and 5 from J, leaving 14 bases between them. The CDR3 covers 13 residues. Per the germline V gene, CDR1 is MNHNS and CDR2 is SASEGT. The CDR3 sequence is CASRTVGLHEQYF. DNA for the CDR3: TGTGCCAGCAGGACAGTGGGGTTACACGAGCAGTACTTC.

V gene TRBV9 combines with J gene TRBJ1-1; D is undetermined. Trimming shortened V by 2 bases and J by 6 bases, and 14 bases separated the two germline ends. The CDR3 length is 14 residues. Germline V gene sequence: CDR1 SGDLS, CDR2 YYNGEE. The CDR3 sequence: CASSVFSGGSEAFF. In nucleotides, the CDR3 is TGTGCCAGCAGCGTTTTCTCGGGCGGGTCTGAAGCTTTCTTT.

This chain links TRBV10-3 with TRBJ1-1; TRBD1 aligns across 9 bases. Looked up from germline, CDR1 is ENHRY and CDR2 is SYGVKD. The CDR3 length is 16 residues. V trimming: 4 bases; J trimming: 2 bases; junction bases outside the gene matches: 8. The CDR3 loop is CAISGGITGGNTEAFF. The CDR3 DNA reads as TGTGCCATCAGTGGAGGTATTACAGGGGGCAACACTGAAGCTTTCTTT.

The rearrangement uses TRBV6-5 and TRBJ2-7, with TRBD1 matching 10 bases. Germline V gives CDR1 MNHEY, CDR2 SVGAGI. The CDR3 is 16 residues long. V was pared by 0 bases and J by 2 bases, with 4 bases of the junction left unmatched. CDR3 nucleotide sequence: TGTGCCAGCAGTTACTCCGGGACAGGGGCACCCTACGAGCAGTACTTC. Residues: CASSYSGTGAPYEQYF.

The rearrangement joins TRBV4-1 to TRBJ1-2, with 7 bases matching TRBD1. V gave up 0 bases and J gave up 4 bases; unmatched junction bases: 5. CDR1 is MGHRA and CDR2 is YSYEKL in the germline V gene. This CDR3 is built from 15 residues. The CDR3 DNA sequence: TGCGCCAGCAGCCAAGAACGAGGGGGCCCCTATGGCTACACCTTC. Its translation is CASSQERGGPYGYTF.

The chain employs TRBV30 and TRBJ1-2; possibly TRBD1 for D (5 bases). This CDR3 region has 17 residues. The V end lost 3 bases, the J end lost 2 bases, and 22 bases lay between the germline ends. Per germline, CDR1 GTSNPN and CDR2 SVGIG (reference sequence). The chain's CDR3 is CAWSRLAGPITNYGYTF. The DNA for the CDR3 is TGTGCCTGGAGCCGACTCGCGGGGCCGATCACAAACTATGGCTACACCTTC.

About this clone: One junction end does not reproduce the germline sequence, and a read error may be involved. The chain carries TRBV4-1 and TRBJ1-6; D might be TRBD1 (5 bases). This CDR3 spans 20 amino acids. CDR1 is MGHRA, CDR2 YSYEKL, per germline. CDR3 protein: CASSQDTPGSGVSNNSPLHF. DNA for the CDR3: TGCGCCAGCAGCCAAGACACCCCCGGTTCGGGGGTGAGCAATAATTCACCCCTCCATTTT.

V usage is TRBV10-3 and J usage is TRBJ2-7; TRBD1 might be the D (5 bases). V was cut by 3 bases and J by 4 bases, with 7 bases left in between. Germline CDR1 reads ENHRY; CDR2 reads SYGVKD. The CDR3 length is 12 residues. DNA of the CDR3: TGTGCCATCAGTGACAGGGATTACGAGCAGTACTTC. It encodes CAISDRDYEQYF.

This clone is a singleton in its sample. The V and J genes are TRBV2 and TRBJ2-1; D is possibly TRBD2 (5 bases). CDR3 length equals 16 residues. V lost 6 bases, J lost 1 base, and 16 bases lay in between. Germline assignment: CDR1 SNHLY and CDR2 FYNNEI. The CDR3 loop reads CASRERGRGSYNEQFF. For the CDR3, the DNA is TGTGCCAGCAGGGAGCGTGGAAGAGGGTCCTACAATGAGCAGTTCTTC.

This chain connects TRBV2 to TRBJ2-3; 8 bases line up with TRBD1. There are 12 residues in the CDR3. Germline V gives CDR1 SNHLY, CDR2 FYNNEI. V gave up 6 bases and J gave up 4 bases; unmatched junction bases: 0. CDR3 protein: CASRDRADTQYF. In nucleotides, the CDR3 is TGTGCCAGCAGGGACAGGGCAGATACGCAGTATTTT.

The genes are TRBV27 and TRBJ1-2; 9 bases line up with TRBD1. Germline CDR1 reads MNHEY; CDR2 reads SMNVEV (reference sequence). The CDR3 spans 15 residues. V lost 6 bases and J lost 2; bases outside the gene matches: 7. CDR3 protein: CASSLTGTGNYGYTF. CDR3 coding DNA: TGTGCCAGCAGCTTAACCGGGACAGGGAACTATGGCTACACCTTC.

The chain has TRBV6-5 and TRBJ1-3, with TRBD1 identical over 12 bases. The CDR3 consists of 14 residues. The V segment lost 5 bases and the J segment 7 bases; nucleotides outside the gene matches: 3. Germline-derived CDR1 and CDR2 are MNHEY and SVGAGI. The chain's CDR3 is CASSRGQGANTIYF. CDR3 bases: TGTGCCAGCAGTCGGGGACAGGGGGCCAACACCATATATTTT.